Listed below are T cell receptor beta chains from one sample, sequenced in a study of blood T cells in healthy people across ages. One entry per CDR3 protein, called by TCRdb with MiXCR from the 5' RACE reads. The profile shows approximately 820,000 distinct CDR3 sequences, about 42% of them singletons. The sample was blood. Receptors were obtained from a man in his sixties in good health. Both conserved end residues are part of each CDR3. The order of the fields is D gene, V gene, clone size, J gene, CDR3 protein, CDR3 DNA. A D gene is named only where the DNA matches it firmly. A clone size is listed for some rows: how often the clone was seen (once, few, many), or a class if it is expanded.

TRBD1	TRBV29-1	NA	TRBJ2-3	CSVVGQGVADTQYF	TGCAGCGTTGTAGGACAGGGGGTCGCAGATACGCAGTATTTT
NA	TRBV12-5	NA	TRBJ1-5	CASGLFQPQHF	TGTGCTAGTGGTTTGTTCCAGCCCCAGCATTTT
NA	TRBV6-1	NA	TRBJ1-1	CASTVGREGTEAFF	TGTGCCAGCACCGTTGGGAGGGAAGGCACTGAAGCTTTCTTT
NA	TRBV7-2	few	TRBJ2-4	CASSLRDTVNDMYF	TGTGCCAGCAGCCTACGGGACACCGTGAACGATATGTACTTC
TRBD1	TRBV7-2	few	TRBJ2-7	CASSSNRGISEQYF	TGTGCCAGCAGCTCTAACAGGGGGATCTCCGAGCAGTACTTC
NA	TRBV2	few	TRBJ2-7	CASSDFKLGREQYF	TGTGCCAGCAGTGACTTCAAACTGGGGCGCGAGCAGTACTTC
TRBD1	TRBV29-1	NA	TRBJ1-2	CSVEEFKAGTGGEYGYTF	TGCAGCGTTGAAGAGTTCAAAGCCGGGACAGGGGGCGAATATGGCTACACCTTC
NA	TRBV9	once	TRBJ1-2	CASSGKGDLCGHTF	TGTGCCAGCAGCGGGAAAGGGGACCTATGTGGCCACACCTTC
NA	TRBV12-3/TRBV12-4	few	TRBJ2-5	CASSHIVDSQETQYF	TGTGCCAGCAGCCATATCGTGGACAGTCAGGAGACCCAGTACTTC
NA	TRBV6-1	NA	TRBJ1-1	CATVQGGTEAFF	TGTGCCACCGTACAGGGCGGCACTGAAGCTTTCTTT
NA	TRBV5-1	NA	TRBJ1-1	CASSFGGGRAEAFF	TGCGCCAGCAGCTTTGGGGGGGGTAGAGCTGAAGCTTTCTTT
TRBD2	TRBV28	NA	TRBJ2-3	CASRPIGTSGGTSTDTQYF	TGTGCCAGCAGACCGATCGGGACTAGCGGGGGTACTAGCACAGATACGCAGTATTTT
TRBD2	TRBV20-1	many	TRBJ2-3	CSASGLAGSDTQYF	TGCAGTGCCTCCGGACTAGCGGGGTCAGATACGCAGTATTTT
NA	TRBV2	NA	TRBJ1-5	CASTSDGPDQPQHF	TGTGCCAGCACCTCGGACGGGCCGGATCAGCCCCAGCATTTT
TRBD1	TRBV2	NA	TRBJ2-7	CASSGQGVLYEQYF	TGTGCCAGCAGCGGACAGGGGGTCCTGTACGAGCAGTACTTC
TRBD2	TRBV7-2	NA	TRBJ2-1	CASSLGGGPSNEQFF	TGTGCCAGCAGCTTAGGCGGGGGGCCTAGCAATGAGCAGTTCTTC
NA	TRBV28	NA	TRBJ2-3	CASNLLGWSTDTQYF	TGTGCCAGCAACCTTTTGGGGTGGAGCACAGATACGCAGTATTTT
TRBD2	TRBV20-1	NA	TRBJ2-3	CSARGAGGNTDTQYF	TGCAGTGCTAGAGGAGCGGGGGGGAATACAGATACGCAGTATTTT
TRBD1	TRBV11-3	few	TRBJ2-7	CASCNFGTASYEQYF	TGTGCCAGCTGTAATTTCGGGACAGCTTCCTACGAGCAGTACTTC
NA	TRBV6-2/TRBV6-3	few	TRBJ2-5	CASSYGQGFQTQYF	TGTGCCAGCAGTTACGGGCAGGGGTTTCAGACCCAGTACTTC
TRBD1	TRBV9	NA	TRBJ1-4	CASSVDVTGFEKLFF	TGTGCCAGCAGCGTAGATGTGACAGGGTTTGAAAAACTGTTTTTT
NA	TRBV9	few	TRBJ2-1	CASSVFRDRHEQFF	TGTGCCAGCAGCGTATTTAGGGATCGGCATGAGCAGTTCTTC
NA	TRBV7-2	NA	TRBJ2-7	CASSPRGGGSSYEQYF	TGTGCCAGCAGCCCCAGGGGGGGCGGGAGCTCCTACGAGCAGTACTTC
TRBD1	TRBV12-3/TRBV12-4	few	TRBJ2-1	CASSLPWTGGLDNEQFF	TGTGCCAGCAGTTTACCCTGGACAGGGGGCTTGGACAATGAGCAGTTCTTC
NA	TRBV20-1	NA	TRBJ2-1	CSARGSVGVYNEQFF	TGCAGTGCTAGGGGGAGCGTCGGGGTCTACAATGAGCAGTTCTTC
NA	TRBV20-1	few	TRBJ2-7	CSARLDYEQYF	TGCAGTGCTAGACTAGACTACGAGCAGTACTTC
TRBD2	TRBV9	once	TRBJ2-1	CASSVSGVGNEQFF	TGTGCCAGCAGCGTTAGCGGGGTAGGCAATGAGCAGTTCTTC
NA	TRBV9	NA	TRBJ2-5	CASSVEPRTKETQYF	TGTGCCAGCAGCGTAGAGCCCAGGACTAAAGAGACCCAGTACTTC
NA	TRBV27	NA	TRBJ2-7	CASSLSPRQRTYEQYF	TGTGCCAGCAGTTTAAGCCCGAGACAGAGAACCTACGAGCAGTACTTC
NA	TRBV3-1	few	TRBJ2-7	CASSRPGIRMDEQYF	TGTGCCAGCAGCAGGCCCGGCATACGTATGGACGAGCAGTACTTC
NA	TRBV6-2/TRBV6-3	NA	TRBJ2-1	CASKTGAVGGQFF	TGTGCCAGCAAGACCGGGGCCGTCGGTGGGCAGTTCTTC
NA	TRBV6-5	NA	TRBJ2-7	CASITTDRLGKHEQYF	TGTGCCAGCATTACCACCGACAGGCTAGGGAAGCACGAGCAGTACTTC
NA	TRBV10-3	NA	TRBJ1-5	CAISESGASNQPQHF	TGTGCCATCAGTGAGTCGGGGGCAAGCAATCAGCCCCAGCATTTT
NA	TRBV3-1	few	TRBJ1-5	CASSQFQGIGQPQHF	TGTGCCAGCAGCCAATTTCAGGGTATCGGGCAGCCCCAGCATTTT
TRBD2	TRBV12-3/TRBV12-4	few	TRBJ2-1	CASTIAGGELDEQFF	TGTGCCAGCACTATAGCGGGGGGGGAATTAGATGAGCAGTTCTTC
NA	TRBV25-1	NA	TRBJ1-1	CASSTPGQGAFF	TGTGCCAGCAGTACCCCGGGCCAGGGAGCTTTCTTT
NA	TRBV27	NA	TRBJ2-7	CASRPLTVSYEQYF	TGTGCCAGCAGGCCCCTGACAGTCTCCTACGAGCAGTACTTC
NA	TRBV5-1	NA	TRBJ2-7	CASSFGDRSYYNEQYF	TGCGCCAGCAGCTTTGGGGACCGAAGTTACTACAATGAGCAGTACTTC
NA	TRBV29-1	NA	TRBJ1-6	CSVRPDPGSPLHF	TGCAGCGTTCGCCCGGACCCTGGGTCACCCCTCCACTTT
TRBD2	TRBV7-2	NA	TRBJ2-7	CASRRLAGTYEQYF	TGTGCCAGCAGAAGACTAGCCGGGACCTACGAGCAGTACTTC
TRBD1	TRBV6-2/TRBV6-3	NA	TRBJ2-7	CASSYTSGQGAHEQYF	TGTGCCAGCAGTTACACTTCGGGACAGGGGGCTCACGAGCAGTACTTC
NA	TRBV25-1	many	TRBJ2-4	CASSGSMGWDIQYF	TGTGCCAGCAGTGGCTCTATGGGGTGGGACATTCAGTACTTC
NA	TRBV7-2	NA	TRBJ1-3	CASSPSENTIYF	TGTGCCAGCAGCCCGTCGGAAAACACCATATATTTT